This TCR beta chain comes out of a study of technical replicates of blood from a handful of donors. Germline assignment: CDR1 SGHTA and CDR2 FQGNSA. There are 14 residues in the CDR3. The V and J ends lost 2 bases and 6 bases respectively, with 13 bases between them. Sequenced by immunoSEQ multiplex PCR; TCRdb stores in-frame clones only, minus some. This sample has about 56,000 clones, with about 95% found just once. The sequenced material came from PBMCs. This clonotype originated in a human donor in good health. Some clones in this sample may be carry-over from other donors' samples. This chain uses TRBV7-2 with TRBJ1-2, with D possibly matching TRBD1 (6 bases). Here the CDR3 reads CASSLYDRPDGYTF. The CDR3 nucleotides read TGTGCCAGCAGCTTATACGACAGGCCGGATGGCTACACCTTC.